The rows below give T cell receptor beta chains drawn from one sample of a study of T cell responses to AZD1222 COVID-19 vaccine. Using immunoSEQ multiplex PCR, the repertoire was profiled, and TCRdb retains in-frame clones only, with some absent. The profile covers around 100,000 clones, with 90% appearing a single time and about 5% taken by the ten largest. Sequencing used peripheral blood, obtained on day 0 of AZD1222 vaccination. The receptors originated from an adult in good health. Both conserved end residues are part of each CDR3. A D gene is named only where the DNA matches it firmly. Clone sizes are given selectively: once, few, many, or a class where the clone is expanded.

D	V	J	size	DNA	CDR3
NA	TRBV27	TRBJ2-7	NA	TGTGCCAGCAGTTTTAAGGGCCAGGGGCCCTACGAGCAGTACTTC	CASSFKGQGPYEQYF
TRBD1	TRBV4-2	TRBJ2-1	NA	TGTGCCAGCAGCCAAGATTGGACAGGGGTAAATGAGCAGTTCTTC	CASSQDWTGVNEQFF
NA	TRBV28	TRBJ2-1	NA	TGTGCCAGCAGTCCGTTCGCATCCAAGCAGTTCTTC	CASSPFASKQFF
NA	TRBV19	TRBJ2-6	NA	TGTGCCAGTGGCCACTCTGGGGCCAACGTCCTGACTTTC	CASGHSGANVLTF
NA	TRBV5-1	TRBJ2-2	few	TGCGCCAGCAGCTTGAGGGGCGTAGTGACCGGGGAGCTGTTTTTT	CASSLRGVVTGELFF
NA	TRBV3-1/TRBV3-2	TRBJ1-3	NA	TGTGCCAGCAGCCAAGGGTCGGGAAACACCATATATTTT	CASSQGSGNTIYF
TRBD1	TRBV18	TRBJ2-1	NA	TGTGCCAGCTCACCACGTGGACAGGGGGTTGAGCAGTTCTTC	CASSPRGQGVEQFF
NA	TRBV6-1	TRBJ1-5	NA	TGTGCCAGCAGTGAAGTTCTAGGGCACGGGCATTTT	CASSEVLGHGHF
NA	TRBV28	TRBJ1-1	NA	TGTGCCAGCAGTTTCCGGGGTGATTTCCCTGAAGCTTTCTTT	CASSFRGDFPEAFF
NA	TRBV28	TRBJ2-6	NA	TGTGCCAGCAGCCCACCCGACAGTCACTTTCTACTGACTTTC	CASSPPDSHFLLTF
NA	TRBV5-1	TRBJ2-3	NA	TGCGCCAGCAGCTTGGCAGGGAAAAGCACAGATACGCAGTATTTT	CASSLAGKSTDTQYF
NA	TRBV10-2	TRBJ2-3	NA	TGCGCCAGCAGTGAAGTAGCGTCGGCCGGAACGCAGTATTTT	CASSEVASAGTQYF
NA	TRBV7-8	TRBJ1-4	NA	TGTGCCAGCAGGGCCCGGGGTGCAACTAATGAAAAACTGTTTTTT	CASRARGATNEKLFF
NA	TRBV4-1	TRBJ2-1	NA	TGCGCCAGCAGCCACCCAGGGACAAATTCCTACAATGAGCAGTTCTTC	CASSHPGTNSYNEQFF
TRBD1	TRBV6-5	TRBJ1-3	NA	TGTGCCAGCAGTTACGGGACAGGGGGCTCTGGAAACACCATATATTTT	CASSYGTGGSGNTIYF
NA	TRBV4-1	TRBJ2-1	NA	TGCGCCAGCAGTGCGGACGTCGGACTTTCGAGGGGTGAGCAGTTCTTC	CASSADVGLSRGEQFF
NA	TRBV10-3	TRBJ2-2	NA	TGTGCCATCACTTCGGGGACGAACACCGGGGAGCTGTTTTTT	CAITSGTNTGELFF
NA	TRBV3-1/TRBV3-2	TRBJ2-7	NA	TGTGCCAGCAGCCAAGGGGCTGTGAGCTCCTACGAGCAGTACTTC	CASSQGAVSSYEQYF
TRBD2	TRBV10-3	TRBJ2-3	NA	TGTGCCACTGCCGGGACTAGCGGGGGGGCGAGCACAGATACGCAGTATTTT	CATAGTSGGASTDTQYF
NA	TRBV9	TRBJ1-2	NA	TGTGCCAGCAGCGTAGGAACGCAAGTTCCTCGGGGCTACACCTTC	CASSVGTQVPRGYTF
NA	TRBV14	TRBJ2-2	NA	TGTGCCAGCAGCCACAGGGAGGTTGGGGAGCTGTTTTTT	CASSHREVGELFF
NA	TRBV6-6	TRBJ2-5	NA	TGTGCCAGCAGTGGGGGGCCGGGCCAAGAGACCCAGTACTTC	CASSGGPGQETQYF
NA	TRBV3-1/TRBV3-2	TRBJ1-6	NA	TGTGCCAGCAGCCAAGCTGGGACGGGGAGTATTCCCCTCCACTTT	CASSQAGTGSIPLHF
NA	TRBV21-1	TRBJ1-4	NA	TGTGCCAGCAGCAGTCCAGGGGGCCACACTGGGGCAAAACTGTTTTTT	CASSSPGGHTGAKLFF
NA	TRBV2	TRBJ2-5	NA	TGTGCCAGCAGGGCAACCAGGGTAGGGGAGACCCAGTACTTC	CASRATRVGETQYF
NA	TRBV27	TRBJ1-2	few	TGTGCCAGCAGTTTATCGAGGCAGGGCAGGGGCTACACCTTC	CASSLSRQGRGYTF
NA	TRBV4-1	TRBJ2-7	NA	TGCGCCAGCAGCCAAGATAGGGGATTCCTCCTTTACGAGCAGTACTTC	CASSQDRGFLLYEQYF
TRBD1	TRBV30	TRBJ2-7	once	TGTGCCTGGACGGGGACAGGGGGCTACGAGCAGTACTTC	CAWTGTGGYEQYF
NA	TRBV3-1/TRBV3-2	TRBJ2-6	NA	TGTGCCAGCAGCCTTGGCGTCTCTGGGGCCAACGTCCTGACTTTC	CASSLGVSGANVLTF
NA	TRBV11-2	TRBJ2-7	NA	TGTGCCAGCAGCTGGACGGGGATCGAGCAGTACTTC	CASSWTGIEQYF
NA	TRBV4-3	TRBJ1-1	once	TGCGCCAGCAGCCAAGTCGGACAGATCATGAACACTGAAGCTTTCTTT	CASSQVGQIMNTEAFF
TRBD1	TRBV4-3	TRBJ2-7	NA	TGCGCCAGCAGCCAAGTGAGGACAGGGGGTGAGCAGTACTTC	CASSQVRTGGEQYF
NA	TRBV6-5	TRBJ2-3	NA	TGTGCCAGCAGTTACCGGGGCCAGGCCACAGATACGCAGTATTTT	CASSYRGQATDTQYF
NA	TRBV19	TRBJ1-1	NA	TGTGCCAGTAGTACACAGGCCCTGAACACTGAAGCTTTCTTT	CASSTQALNTEAFF
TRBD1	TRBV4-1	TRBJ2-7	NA	TGCGCCAGCAGCCCCTTTTCCGGGACAGCCTACGAGCAGTACTTC	CASSPFSGTAYEQYF
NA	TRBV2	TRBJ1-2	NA	TGTGCCAGCAAAGGGGCGGATGGCTACACCTTC	CASKGADGYTF
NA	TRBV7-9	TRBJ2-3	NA	TGTGCCAGCAGCTCGGGGGGCGCAGAGGCAGATACGCAGTATTTT	CASSSGGAEADTQYF
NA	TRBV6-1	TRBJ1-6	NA	TGTGCCAGCAGTGAGGCGGATACAGACGGATCACCCCTCCACTTT	CASSEADTDGSPLHF
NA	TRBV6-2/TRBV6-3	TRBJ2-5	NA	TGTGCCAGCGGCCAGGTACAAGAGACCCAGTACTTC	CASGQVQETQYF
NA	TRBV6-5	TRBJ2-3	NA	TGTGCCAGCAACCTATTCAGGCCCACAGATACGCAGTATTTT	CASNLFRPTDTQYF
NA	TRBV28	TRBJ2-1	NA	TGTGCCAGCAGGTCCATAGCGGCCAATGAGCAGTTCTTC	CASRSIAANEQFF
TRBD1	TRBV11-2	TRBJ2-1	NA	TGTGCCAGCAGCGCCCGACAGGGTGCCTTCTCCTACAATGAGCAGTTCTTC	CASSARQGAFSYNEQFF
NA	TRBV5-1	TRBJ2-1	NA	TGCGCCAGCAGCTTGGGTTCGGGCGGGGTTTACAATGAGCAGTTCTTC	CASSLGSGGVYNEQFF
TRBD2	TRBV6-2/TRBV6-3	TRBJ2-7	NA	TGTGCCAGCAGTTCCCGACTAGCGGGGAGCTACGAGCAGTACTTC	CASSSRLAGSYEQYF
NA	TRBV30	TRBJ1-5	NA	TGTGCCTGGAGCAGCCTATATAGCAATCAGCCCCAGCATTTT	CAWSSLYSNQPQHF
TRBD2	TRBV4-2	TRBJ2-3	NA	TGTGCCAGCAGCCAAGAAGGAGTAGCTAGCGGGGGCCTCACAGATACGCAGTATTTT	CASSQEGVASGGLTDTQYF
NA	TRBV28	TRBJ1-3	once	TGTGCCAGCAGAGGGGACCCCACAGGGTTAGGAAACACCATATATTTT	CASRGDPTGLGNTIYF